Shown below are 16 T cell receptor beta chains from a single sample sequenced in a study of identical twins. TCRdb processed the 5' RACE reads anew with MiXCR; each CDR3 protein has one entry. The repertoire holds roughly 720,000 distinct CDR3 sequences, with roughly 18% as singletons. The sample was also linked to a second study, of T cells expressing NK-cell markers.

The sample taken for sequencing was PBMCs. These TCRs come from a woman under 30 in good health.

This clonotype showed up just a few times. V usage is TRBV20-1 and J usage is TRBJ1-5; the D is unclear. This CDR3 region has 14 residues. Looked up from germline, CDR1 is DFQATT and CDR2 is SNEGSKA (reference sequence). Trimming took off 3 bases at V and 0 bases at J, with 9 bases between the two ends. CDR3 sequence: CSASVGASNQPQHF. CDR3 DNA sequence: TGCAGTGCTAGCGTCGGAGCTAGCAATCAGCCCCAGCATTTT.

This chain joins TRBV15 and TRBJ1-5, with D maybe TRBD1 (5 bases). The germline gives CDR1 LNHNV, CDR2 YYDKDF (reference sequence). This CDR3 has 12 amino acids. V was trimmed by 5 bases and J by 7 bases, leaving 9 bases between them. Here the CDR3 DNA reads TGTGCCACCAGCGTGGGGGGGCAGCCCCAGCATTTT. Its protein product is CATSVGGQPQHF.

This clonotype was detected a few times. V is TRBV6-1 and J is TRBJ1-1; D gene uncertain. V shed 5 bases and J shed 0 bases, with 16 bases lying between them. Germline CDR1 and CDR2: MNHNS and SASEGT. This CDR3 is 16 amino acids long. The CDR3 loop reads CASSHGLAALNTEAFF. CDR3 DNA: TGTGCCAGCAGTCATGGATTGGCAGCATTGAACACTGAAGCTTTCTTT.

This clonotype was counted only a few times. The chain links TRBV18 to TRBJ1-3; D gene unclear. The CDR3 runs to 14 residues. Germline V lookup: CDR1 KGHSH, CDR2 LQKENI. V lost 1 base and J lost 1, with 5 bases in between. As DNA, the CDR3 is TGTGCCAGCTCACCACGGGGATCTGGAAACACCATATATTTT. Translation: CASSPRGSGNTIYF. Drawing the rest from reference TRBV18 and TRBJ1-3, the complete variable domain is NAGVMQNPRHLVRRRGQEARLRCSPMKGHSHVYWYRQLPEEGLKFMVYLQKENIIDESGMPKERFSAEFPKEGPSILRIQQVVRGDSAAYFCASSPRGSGNTIYFGEGSWLTVV.

J is TRBJ2-5 and V is TRBV7-6; weak D call: TRBD2 (6 bases). Trimming removed 1 base from V and 5 bases from J, with 17 bases in between. Germline lookup yields CDR1 SGHVS and CDR2 FNYEAQ. The CDR3 sequence is 16 residues long. CDR3 bases: TGTGCCAGCAGCTTAGGCGGGACGTCGCGTCTGGAGACCCAGTACTTC. It translates to CASSLGGTSRLETQYF.

This clonotype was found a few times. This rearrangement joins TRBV7-9 to TRBJ2-7, with TRBD2 matching over 11 bases. With 5 bases clipped from V and 1 base from J, the junction kept 7 bases outside the gene matches. This CDR3 comprises 16 residues. Germline V CDR1 and CDR2: SEHNR, FQNEAQ (reference sequence). The CDR3 region has the DNA TGTGCCAGCAGCGGACGCGGGACTAGCGGATCCTACGAGCAGTACTTC. Residues: CASSGRGTSGSYEQYF.

V and J are TRBV5-1 and TRBJ2-5; 7 nucleotides align to TRBD1. CDR3 size: 14 residues. Trimming at V came to 4 bases and at J to 1 base, leaving 4 bases not matched to a gene. The germline V gene has CDR1 SGHRS and CDR2 YFSETQ. DNA for the CDR3: TGCGCCAGCAGCCCCCGGGACAGCCAAGAGACCCAGTACTTC. It codes for CASSPRDSQETQYF. The full variable domain, in which reference TRBV5-1 and TRBJ2-5 provide the parts outside the CDR3, is KAGVTQTPRYLIKTRGQQVTLSCSPISGHRSVSWYQQTPGQGLQFLFEYFSETQRNKGNFPGRFSGRQFSNSRSEMNVSTLELGDSALYLCASSPRDSQETQYFGPGTRLLVL.

J is TRBJ2-1 and V is TRBV20-1; D not certain. Germline assignment: CDR1 DFQATT and CDR2 SNEGSKA (reference sequence). V was clipped by 3 bases and J by 1 base, with 10 bases between them. The CDR3 loop spans 14 amino acids. The CDR3, as DNA: TGCAGTGCTAGTCGCAGATCGTCCTACAATGAGCAGTTCTTC. It translates to CSASRRSSYNEQFF.

V usage is TRBV5-6 and J usage is TRBJ2-4; a possible D gene is TRBD1 (5 bases). Per the germline V gene, CDR1 is SGHDT and CDR2 is YYEEEE. This CDR3 comprises 13 residues. V dropped 0 bases and J dropped 6 bases, with 7 bases sitting between them. The CDR3 loop reads CASSLGRVNIQYF. In nucleotides, the CDR3 is TGTGCCAGCAGCTTGGGCAGGGTAAACATTCAGTACTTC.

The rearrangement uses TRBV29-1 and TRBJ1-1; D not resolved. Trimming shortened V by 5 bases and J by 1 base, and 11 bases separated the two germline ends. The length of the CDR3 is 13 residues. The germline CDR1 and CDR2 sequences are SQVTM and ANQGSEA. The DNA for the CDR3 is TGCAGCGTTTCGGCGGGGAAGAACACTGAAGCTTTCTTT. Translating gives CSVSAGKNTEAFF.

The V and J genes are TRBV20-1 and TRBJ2-5; D might be TRBD2 (6 bases). V gave up 5 bases and J gave up 5 bases, with 21 bases separating them. The CDR3 runs 15 residues. Germline V gene sequence: CDR1 DFQATT, CDR2 SNEGSKA (reference sequence). CDR3 bases: TGCAGTGCTCGCCCCTGGACCCGCGGGGTGGAGACCCAGTACTTC. Its translation: CSARPWTRGVETQYF.

This clonotype was observed a few times. V is TRBV20-1 and J is TRBJ2-7, with 7 bases fitting TRBD1. V lost 4 bases, J lost 1 base, and 1 base stayed unmatched. The CDR3 has 12 amino acids. The germline V gene has CDR1 DFQATT and CDR2 SNEGSKA (reference sequence). CDR3 in amino acids: CSAKGQSYEQYF. The CDR3 region has the DNA TGCAGTGCTAAGGGACAGTCCTACGAGCAGTACTTC.

This clonotype occurred a few times. This chain uses TRBV15 with TRBJ2-1; D not resolved. Germline assignment: CDR1 LNHNV and CDR2 YYDKDF (reference sequence). The V end lost 0 bases, the J end lost 6 bases, and 6 bases lay between the germline ends. The CDR3 consists of 13 residues. The CDR3 reads CATSRDQPNEQFF. The CDR3 bases are TGTGCCACCAGCAGAGATCAACCCAATGAGCAGTTCTTC.

V usage is TRBV4-3 and J usage is TRBJ2-1; 14 bases are a match to TRBD2. V lost 2 bases, J lost 2 bases, and 2 bases stayed unmatched. CDR3 length: 17 residues. From germline, CDR1 is LGHNA and CDR2 YSLEER. CDR3 sequence reads: CASSQRTSGRPYNEQFF. The DNA for the CDR3 is TGCGCCAGCAGCCAACGGACTAGCGGGAGGCCCTACAATGAGCAGTTCTTC.

This chain connects TRBV5-6 to TRBJ1-1; a possible D gene is TRBD1 (5 bases). Trimming stripped 2 bases from V and 1 base from J, with 9 bases between. The germline V gene encodes CDR1 SGHDT and CDR2 YYEEEE. The CDR3 is made up of 14 amino acids. CDR3 region: CASSFRDANTEAFF. Written as DNA, the CDR3 is TGTGCCAGCAGCTTCAGGGATGCGAACACTGAAGCTTTCTTT.

V gene TRBV29-1 combines with J gene TRBJ1-1, with a weak D call TRBD1 (6 bases). Germline CDR1 SQVTM, CDR2 ANQGSEA. Deletions cut 8 bases from V and 8 bases from J, with 18 bases between. This CDR3 comprises 12 residues. CDR3 DNA sequence: TGCAGCTTCCGGAGGGGGGACGGAGAAGCTTTCTTT. This gives the protein CSFRRGDGEAFF.